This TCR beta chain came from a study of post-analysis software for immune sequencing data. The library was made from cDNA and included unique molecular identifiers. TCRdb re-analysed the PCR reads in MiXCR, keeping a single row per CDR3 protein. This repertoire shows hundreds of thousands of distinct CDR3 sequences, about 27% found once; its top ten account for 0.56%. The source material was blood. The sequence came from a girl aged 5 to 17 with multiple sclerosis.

CDR3 residues: CASSPNRGTGELFF. The CDR3 coding sequence is TGTGCCAGCAGCCCCAACAGGGGTACCGGGGAGCTGTTTTTT. This chain connects TRBV7-9 to TRBJ2-2; 7 nucleotides agree with TRBD1. V lost 5 bases to trimming and J lost 5 bases; unmatched junction nucleotides: 5. This CDR3 comprises 14 residues. The germline V gene encodes CDR1 SEHNR and CDR2 FQNEAQ (reference sequence).